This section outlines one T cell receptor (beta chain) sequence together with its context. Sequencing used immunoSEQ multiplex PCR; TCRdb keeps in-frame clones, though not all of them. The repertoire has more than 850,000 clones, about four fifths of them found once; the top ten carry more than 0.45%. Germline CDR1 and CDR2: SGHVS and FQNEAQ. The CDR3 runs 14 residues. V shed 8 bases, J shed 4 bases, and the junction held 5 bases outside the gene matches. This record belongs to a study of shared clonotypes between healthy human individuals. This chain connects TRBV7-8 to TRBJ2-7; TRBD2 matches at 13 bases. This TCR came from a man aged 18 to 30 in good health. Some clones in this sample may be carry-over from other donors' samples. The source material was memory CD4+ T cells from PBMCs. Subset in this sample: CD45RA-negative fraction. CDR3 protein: CASHRTSGSYEQYF. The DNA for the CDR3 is TGTGCCAGCCACCGGACTAGCGGGAGTTACGAGCAGTACTTC.